These 20 T cell receptor beta chains came from one sample sequenced in a study of OX40 agonist ivuxolimab in advanced cancers. Here immunoSEQ multiplex PCR was the method, and the copy in TCRdb shows in-frame clones only, minus some. The sample holds around 63,000 clones, 85% to 90% seen once. This specimen was CD4+ or CD8+ T cells sorted from blood, taken in a trial of the OX40 agonist ivuxolimab. All receptors derive from an adult with an advanced solid tumor such as melanoma, head and neck, liver or kidney cancer.

This chain connects TRBV25-1 to TRBJ1-1; D is possibly TRBD1 (5 bases). This CDR3 contains 14 residues. The germline CDR1 and CDR2 sequences are MGHDK and SYGVNS. The germline V and J ends were trimmed by 2 bases and 1 base, with 8 bases remaining between them. CDR3 loop: CASSEAGKNTEAFF. Written as DNA, the CDR3 is TGTGCCAGCAGTGAAGCAGGGAAGAACACTGAAGCTTTCTTT.

This clone was detected only a few times. The chain uses TRBV25-1 and TRBJ1-1, with TRBD1 as a possible D gene (5 bases). The CDR3 length is 13 residues. V dropped 3 bases and J dropped 3 bases, with 8 bases sitting between them. From germline, CDR1 is MGHDK and CDR2 SYGVNS. The CDR3 protein is CASSDFRDTEAFF. CDR3 DNA sequence: TGTGCCAGCAGTGATTTCAGGGACACTGAAGCTTTCTTT.

The gene calls are TRBV6-1 and TRBJ1-1, with D uncertain. CDR3 length equals 13 residues. With 7 bases removed from V and 0 bases from J, the gap between germline ends came to 9 bases. The V gene's germline CDR1 is MNHNS and CDR2 SASEGT. The CDR3, as DNA: TGTGCCAGCACCCTAGAACTGAACACTGAAGCTTTCTTT. It encodes CASTLELNTEAFF.

The chain links TRBV5-4 to TRBJ2-2; no firm D call. Germline-derived CDR1 and CDR2 are SGHNT and YYREEE (reference sequence). CDR3 length: 13 amino acids. Trimming removed 4 bases from V and 7 bases from J, with 11 bases in between. The CDR3 spells CASSPREVGELFF. CDR3 nucleotide sequence: TGTGCCAGCAGCCCCAGAGAGGTCGGGGAGCTGTTTTTT.

The V call is TRBV2, the J call TRBJ2-5; weak D call: TRBD1 (6 bases). This CDR3 comprises 11 residues. V was shortened by 3 bases and J by 10 bases, with 9 bases between the two germline ends. Germline CDR1 and CDR2: SNHLY and FYNNEI. This chain's CDR3 is CASSEWDIQYF. The CDR3 bases are TGTGCCAGCAGTGAGTGGGACATCCAGTACTTC.

This clone came up once. V and J are TRBV4-1 and TRBJ2-7; D unclear. Trimming cost V 1 base and J 0 bases, with 10 bases left between them. Germline V gene sequence: CDR1 MGHRA, CDR2 YSYEKL. CDR3 length: 15 residues. The CDR3 DNA follows: TGCGCCAGCAGCCAAGGACGACACTACTCCTACGAGCAGTACTTC. This encodes CASSQGRHYSYEQYF.

V usage is TRBV6-5 and J usage is TRBJ2-7; perhaps TRBD2 as D (5 bases). Germline V gene data show CDR1 as MNHEY and CDR2 as SVGAGI. The V and J ends lost 2 bases and 2 bases respectively, with 10 bases between them. There are 14 residues in the CDR3. CDR3 residues: CASSYRGITYEQYF. For the CDR3, the DNA is TGTGCCAGCAGTTACCGAGGGATAACCTACGAGCAGTACTTC.

The chain has TRBV7-9 and TRBJ1-1; D ambiguous. The CDR3 spans 15 residues. Germline CDR1 and CDR2: SEHNR and FQNEAQ (reference sequence). V lost 5 bases to trimming and J lost 0 bases, with 13 bases between them. In DNA, the CDR3 is TGTGCCAGCAGCCCATCGGACCTGATGAACACTGAAGCTTTCTTT. Translation gives CASSPSDLMNTEAFF.

This clone was detected once. The chain joins TRBV10-3 to TRBJ2-7; tentatively, D is TRBD2 (6 bases). There are 15 residues in the CDR3. With 0 bases removed from V and 4 bases from J, the gap between germline ends came to 13 bases. CDR1 ENHRY and CDR2 SYGVKD come from the germline V gene. The CDR3 sequence: CAISESGGREYEQYF. CDR3 nucleotides: TGTGCCATCAGTGAGTCGGGAGGCAGGGAATACGAGCAGTACTTC.

The chain is built from TRBV7-9 and TRBJ2-3, with D possibly TRBD1 on 6 matching bases. Per germline, CDR1 SEHNR and CDR2 FQNEAQ (reference sequence). Trimming stripped 4 bases from V and 15 bases from J, with 14 bases between. This CDR3 is built from 11 residues. The DNA for the CDR3 is TGTGCCAGCAGCTATCGACAGGAGACTTATTTT. Protein: CASSYRQETYF. Variable domain in full (rest from reference TRBV7-9 and TRBJ2-3): DTGVSQNPRHKITKRGQNVTFRCDPISEHNRLYWYRQTLGQGPEFLTYFQNEAQLEKSRLLSDRFSAERPKGSFSTLEIQRTEQGDSAMYLCASSYRQETYFGPGTRLTVL.

The rearrangement joins TRBV19 to TRBJ1-5; perhaps TRBD1 as D (6 bases). CDR3 size: 15 residues. With 4 bases removed from V and 1 base from J, the gap between germline ends came to 11 bases. Germline CDR1 is LNHDA and CDR2 is SQIVND (reference sequence). The CDR3 region has the DNA TGTGCCAGTAGTAGGGGGCAGACAAGCAATCAGCCCCAGCATTTT. Translating it yields CASSRGQTSNQPQHF.

The chain carries TRBV4-1 and TRBJ2-7, with 11 bases aligning to TRBD2. Trimming cost V 3 bases and J 3 bases; bases outside gene matches: 4. CDR3 size: 15 residues. Germline V CDR1 and CDR2: MGHRA, YSYEKL. The CDR3 sequence: CASSHPGLAVYEQYF. The CDR3 DNA reads TGCGCCAGCAGCCACCCGGGACTAGCGGTCTACGAGCAGTACTTC.

This sequence joins TRBV5-1 and TRBJ1-1; possibly TRBD1 for D (6 bases). The CDR3 consists of 14 residues. Germline-derived CDR1 and CDR2 are SGHRS and YFSETQ. Deletions cut 7 bases from V and 3 bases from J, with 16 bases between. CDR3 sequence (DNA): TGCGCCAGCGTAGGGGGACCCAGGGACACTGAAGCTTTCTTT. As protein: CASVGGPRDTEAFF.

The chain joins TRBV28 to TRBJ2-5; D remains unclear. Germline assignment: CDR1 MDHEN and CDR2 SYDVKM. V lost 3 bases and J 4 bases, leaving 12 bases between the germline ends. The CDR3 runs to 14 residues. CDR3 sequence reads: CASSLRLEVETQYF. For the CDR3, the DNA is TGTGCCAGCAGTTTGAGGCTGGAAGTAGAGACCCAGTACTTC. Full variable domain (outside the CDR3, taken from reference TRBV28 and TRBJ2-5): DVKVTQSSRYLVKRTGEKVFLECVQDMDHENMFWYRQDPGLGLRLIYFSYDVKMKEKGDIPEGYSVSREKKERFSLILESASTNQTSMYLCASSLRLEVETQYFGPGTRLLVL.

The genes are TRBV5-4 and TRBJ2-7, with 11 bases matching TRBD2. The CDR3 loop spans 15 amino acids. V was clipped by 2 bases and J by 3 bases; unmatched bases: 4. Looked up from germline, CDR1 is SGHNT and CDR2 is YYREEE (reference sequence). CDR3 protein: CASSLQTSGNYEQYF. In nucleotides, the CDR3 is TGTGCCAGCAGCTTACAGACTAGCGGGAACTACGAGCAGTACTTC.

The chain combines TRBV28 with TRBJ2-4, with D perhaps matching TRBD2 (5 bases). V was shortened by 6 bases and J by 1 base, with 13 bases between the two germline ends. This CDR3 is built from 15 residues. Germline V gives CDR1 MDHEN, CDR2 SYDVKM. The CDR3 is CASRGFGGAKNIQYF. CDR3 coding DNA: TGTGCCAGCAGGGGGTTCGGCGGGGCCAAAAACATTCAGTACTTC.

This chain joins TRBV9 and TRBJ2-2; 9 bases are shared with TRBD1. This CDR3 comprises 16 residues. J gave up 7 bases and V 2 bases, and 9 bases lay outside the gene matches. Looked up from germline, CDR1 is SGDLS and CDR2 is YYNGEE. The DNA of the CDR3 is TGTGCCAGCAGCGTCTGGGGGACAGGGAGGAGCGGGGAGCTGTTTTTT. Its protein is CASSVWGTGRSGELFF.

J is TRBJ1-2 and V is TRBV19; D gene ambiguous. Germline loops: CDR1 LNHDA, CDR2 SQIVND (reference sequence). V lost 2 bases to trimming and J lost 7 bases, with 11 bases between them. The CDR3 is 13 amino acids. The CDR3 loop is CASSITGNAGYTF. CDR3 DNA sequence: TGTGCCAGTAGTATAACCGGGAATGCTGGCTACACCTTC.

J is TRBJ1-1 and V is TRBV28; D unclear. Germline V CDR1 and CDR2: MDHEN, SYDVKM. V lost 5 bases and J lost 6, with 16 bases in between. The CDR3 sequence is 14 residues long. The CDR3 sequence: CASSQFPGSAEAFF. CDR3 bases: TGTGCCAGCAGTCAGTTCCCCGGGAGTGCTGAAGCTTTCTTT.

The V gene is TRBV2, the J gene TRBJ2-1; D uncertain. Per the germline V gene, CDR1 is SNHLY and CDR2 is FYNNEI. V lost 11 bases, J lost 0 bases, and 11 bases lay in between. This CDR3 spans 13 amino acids. CDR3 coding DNA: TGTGCCCGAACCGGATCCTCCTACAATGAGCAGTTCTTC. Protein product: CARTGSSYNEQFF.